The following is a T cell receptor beta chain sequence with its context. Its specificity is unknown. The data were obtained in a study of T-cell memory formation after mild COVID-19. Study-wide results and limits: Memory from before infection featured some responding clones, which suggests cross-reactive memory joined. Among clones contracting day 15 to 85, CD4/CD8 was balanced, whereas later expanders leaned CD4+.

Using constant-segment primers, 5'RACE produced TCR alpha and TCR beta cDNA libraries carrying sample barcodes and UMIs. TCRdb processed the 5' RACE reads anew with MiXCR; each CDR3 protein has one entry. The table records about 210,000 distinct CDR3 sequences, over 9.5% of them present only once. Germline V gene lookup returns CDR1 KGHDR and CDR2 SFDVKD. The V gene end was trimmed by 1 base and the J gene end by 4 bases; junction bases not matched to a gene: 4. The CDR3 runs 16 residues. The chain employs TRBV24-1 and TRBJ2-3, with 10 bases aligning to TRBD2. The sample consisted of PBMCs or a T cell subset sorted from them (not recorded which). The clonotype comes from a young man who had mild COVID-19 (a few samples of this study predate the infection). Cell type and time point are not known. CDR3 in amino acids: CATSDFTTSGADTQYF. The CDR3 nucleotides are TGTGCCACCAGTGATTTCACTACTAGCGGGGCAGATACGCAGTATTTT.